The clone carrying this TCR beta chain was counted between two and nine times. The record originates from a study of neoadjuvant anti-PD-1 for oral cavity cancer. Study-wide context: Non-progressing patients received a fourth nivolumab dose near day 43, then surgery on days 50-56.

The repertoire was sequenced with immunoSEQ multiplex PCR; TCRdb's copy has only in-frame clones and lacks some. The sample records nearly 15,000 clones, approximately 40% being singletons. The time point is: after neoadjuvant nivolumab, at surgical resection. Germline loops: CDR1 MDHEN, CDR2 SYDVKM. V lost 1 base and J lost 6, with 13 bases in between. This CDR3 region has 15 residues. The chain carries TRBV28 and TRBJ1-5; D is uncertain. Sequencing used tumor tissue, obtained after nivolumab (anti-PD-1) treatment. This receptor was obtained from a person aged 35-79 years with oral cavity squamous cell carcinoma. The CDR3 sequence: CASSLLGIVGQPQHF. The CDR3 DNA reads TGTGCCAGCAGTTTATTAGGGATAGTTGGTCAGCCCCAGCATTTT.